Here is one T cell receptor (beta chain) with its context. Its antigen is unidentified. Assay execution proceeded at the deep level. Repertoires were generated with immunoSEQ multiplex PCR, while TCRdb's copy carries only in-frame clones and drops some. The sample carries about 2 million clones, about 95% recorded once. Between the trimmed V and J ends, which lost 2 bases and 0 bases, there was a span of 10 bases. The CDR3 extends over 15 amino acids. CDR1 is MGHDK and CDR2 is SYGVNS in the germline V gene. The data derive from a study of shared clonotypes between healthy human individuals. General study results and limits: Non-shared clonotypes had lower generation probabilities than those shared by all four donors.

Positively selected for CCR7, the CD45RO-negative cells used as naive CD8 cells excluded terminally differentiated effector memory CD45RA+ cells. The receptor was derived from a man between 18 and 35 years old in good health. The chain combines TRBV25-1 with TRBJ1-1; no definite D call. The specimen was naive CD8+ T cells sorted from blood. Here the CDR3 reads CASSELYGVNTEAFF. Here the CDR3 DNA reads TGTGCCAGCAGTGAACTTTACGGGGTGAACACTGAAGCTTTCTTT.